Each of the 28 T cell receptor beta chains below was sequenced from the same sample in a study of OX40 agonist ivuxolimab in advanced cancers. Produced via immunoSEQ multiplex PCR; TCRdb's table is partial and in-frame only. Of 50,000 to 75,000 clones detected, roughly 83% appear once; the ten largest clones hold 1% to 1.5%. The source material was CD4+ or CD8+ T cells sorted from blood, sampled in a trial of the OX40 agonist ivuxolimab. All receptors come from an adult with an advanced solid tumor such as melanoma, head and neck, liver or kidney cancer.

The genes are TRBV11-3 and TRBJ2-5; 13 nucleotides line up with TRBD2. Germline V lookup: CDR1 SGHNT, CDR2 YENEEA. The V and J ends lost 3 bases and 5 bases, in that order; junction bases with no gene match: 6. The CDR3 length is 16 residues. The DNA for the CDR3 is TGTGCCAGCAGCTTTGGACTAGCGGGAGCATATGAGACCCAGTACTTC. This codes for CASSFGLAGAYETQYF.

The rearrangement links TRBV6-5 to TRBJ1-5, with D possibly TRBD1 on 5 matching bases. V was pared by 0 bases and J by 6 bases, with 12 bases between. The CDR3 loop spans 15 amino acids. CDR1 and CDR2 (germline): MNHEY, SVGAGI. In DNA form, the CDR3 reads TGTGCCAGCAGTTACTCGTGGGGGAACGGTCAGCCCCAGCATTTT. Its translation: CASSYSWGNGQPQHF.

This chain connects TRBV30 to TRBJ2-7; D remains unclear. Germline V gives CDR1 GTSNPN, CDR2 SVGIG (reference sequence). The CDR3 is 11 residues long. V lost 1 base and J lost 5, with 6 bases in between. CDR3 DNA sequence: TGTGCCTGGAGTGCCACAAACGAGCAGTACTTC. This encodes CAWSATNEQYF.

The chain combines TRBV11-2 with TRBJ2-3; no definite D call. V lost 2 bases and J 0 bases, leaving 12 bases between the germline ends. The CDR3 contains 16 residues. Germline V gene sequence: CDR1 SGHAT, CDR2 FQNNGV. The CDR3 DNA sequence: TGTGCCAGCAGCTTAAAGTTGCGAAGTAGCACAGATACGCAGTATTTT. Protein: CASSLKLRSSTDTQYF.

The CDR3 sequence: CASSGGTAYGYTF. The CDR3 DNA is TGTGCCAGCAGTGGGGGGACAGCCTATGGCTACACCTTC. The genes are TRBV2 and TRBJ1-2; 7 bases are a match to TRBD1. The germline V gene has CDR1 SNHLY and CDR2 FYNNEI. The CDR3 contains 13 residues. V lost 4 bases and J lost 4; bases outside the gene matches: 3.

The genes are TRBV2 and TRBJ2-1, with D unresolved. The CDR3 is 11 amino acids. The V gene's germline CDR1 is SNHLY and CDR2 FYNNEI. V gave up 5 bases and J gave up 9 bases, with 8 bases separating them. Written as DNA, the CDR3 is TGTGCCAGCAGTCGCGTTAGTGAGCAGTTCTTC. Its protein is CASSRVSEQFF.

The CDR3: CASSSGGSEQYF. CDR3 in DNA: TGTGCCAGCAGCTCAGGGGGATCCGAGCAGTACTTC. The chain couples TRBV11-2 to TRBJ2-7; 7 positions match TRBD1. Germline V lookup: CDR1 SGHAT, CDR2 FQNNGV. CDR3 length: 12 residues. Trimming cost V 4 bases and J 6 bases; bases outside gene matches: 3.

CDR3 DNA sequence: TGTGCCAGCAGCTTGGATGTAGCGGGGGAAACAGATACGCAGTATTTT. Translation gives CASSLDVAGETDTQYF. The chain recombines TRBV5-6 with TRBJ2-3; TRBD2 matches 9 bases. This CDR3 comprises 16 residues. Germline V CDR1 and CDR2: SGHDT, YYEEEE. Trimming removed 0 bases from V and 3 bases from J; junction bases left unmatched: 5.

The J gene is TRBJ2-1, the V gene TRBV10-3; D possibly corresponds to TRBD1 (5 bases). Germline-derived CDR1 and CDR2 are ENHRY and SYGVKD. Trimming removed 5 bases at V and 7 bases at J, with 6 bases between. CDR3 length: 11 amino acids. The CDR3 sequence is CAISPGNEQFF. DNA for the CDR3: TGTGCCATCAGTCCAGGGAATGAGCAGTTCTTC.

This chain uses TRBV25-1 with TRBJ2-7; D unresolved. CDR1 MGHDK and CDR2 SYGVNS come from the germline V gene. With 0 bases removed from V and 4 bases from J, the gap between germline ends came to 13 bases. The CDR3 is made up of 15 amino acids. The CDR3 bases are TGTGCCAGCAGTGAATATGGTGAAGCCCTATACGAGCAGTACTTC. This codes for CASSEYGEALYEQYF.

CDR3 sequence (DNA): TGTGCCAGCATTAGGGAAAGTGAAGCTTTCTTT. It encodes CASIRESEAFF. This chain links TRBV6-6 with TRBJ1-1; D remains unclear. The germline V gene has CDR1 MNHNY and CDR2 SVGAGI (reference sequence). The CDR3 covers 11 residues. The ends were cut back, 7 bases at V and 7 bases at J, with 10 bases in the middle.

The CDR3 DNA sequence: TGTGCCAGTAGCCGAGATAATGAGCAGTTCTTC. It translates to CASSRDNEQFF. This chain connects TRBV19 to TRBJ2-1; no definite D call. The ends were cut back, 6 bases at V and 7 bases at J, with 7 bases in the middle. The CDR3 is 11 amino acids. CDR1 is LNHDA and CDR2 is SQIVND in the germline V gene (reference sequence).

This chain connects TRBV7-2 to TRBJ1-5; maybe TRBD1 (5 bases). The CDR3 has 13 amino acids. V lost 2 bases to trimming and J lost 5 bases, with 7 bases between them. CDR1 and CDR2 from the germline V gene are SGHTA and FQGNSA. The CDR3 DNA follows: TGTGCCAGCAGCTTAATAGGGGATCAGCCCCAGCATTTT. It encodes CASSLIGDQPQHF.

This chain connects TRBV5-4 to TRBJ2-3, with 12 bases identical to TRBD2. V shed 3 bases, J shed 1 base, and the junction held 6 bases outside the gene matches. This CDR3 has 17 amino acids. Germline V gene lookup returns CDR1 SGHNT and CDR2 YYREEE (reference sequence). CDR3 sequence: CASSSPGLAGRTDTQYF. CDR3 coding DNA: TGTGCCAGCAGCTCCCCGGGACTAGCGGGCCGCACAGATACGCAGTATTTT.

The chain is built from TRBV5-1 and TRBJ2-7, with TRBD2 matching 13 bases. The V gene end was trimmed by 4 bases and the J gene end by 2 bases; junction bases not matched to a gene: 6. Germline CDR1 SGHRS, CDR2 YFSETQ. The CDR3 is 16 residues long. CDR3 DNA: TGCGCCAGCAGCATTACTAGCGGGGGGGCTACCTACGAGCAGTACTTC. Its protein product is CASSITSGGATYEQYF.

This chain uses TRBV18 with TRBJ2-3, with 8 bases matching TRBD1. J was trimmed by 3 bases and V by 0 bases; bases with no gene match: 8. The germline gives CDR1 KGHSH, CDR2 LQKENI. This CDR3 comprises 17 residues. The DNA of the CDR3 is TGTGCCAGCTCACCACCTACCGGGACAGGTATAACAGATACGCAGTATTTT. It codes for CASSPPTGTGITDTQYF.

This rearrangement joins TRBV21-1 to TRBJ2-1; the table gives TRBD1 as D, unverified against the DNA. TRBV21-1 is designated a pseudogene. The CDR3 is 15 amino acids. The CDR3: CASSIGQGRHNEQFF. The CDR3 bases are TGTGCCAGCAGCATAGGACAGGGGAGACACAATGAGCAGTTCTTC.

The chain links TRBV7-3 to TRBJ1-1; D is unclear. With 1 base removed from V and 0 bases from J, the gap between germline ends came to 9 bases. This CDR3 contains 15 residues. Germline CDR1 reads SGHTA; CDR2 reads FQGTGA. The CDR3 reads CASSLRWTVNTEAFF. In nucleotides, the CDR3 is TGTGCCAGCAGCTTAAGATGGACGGTGAACACTGAAGCTTTCTTT. The full variable domain, its missing parts supplied by reference TRBV7-3 and TRBJ1-1, is GAGVSQTPSNKVTEKGKYVELRCDPISGHTALYWYRQSLGQGPEFLIYFQGTGAADDSGLPNDRFFAVRPEGSVSTLKIQRTERGDSAVYLCASSLRWTVNTEAFFGQGTRLTVV.

This chain links TRBV10-3 with TRBJ2-7; D may match TRBD1 or TRBD2 (5 bases each). The V gene's germline CDR1 is ENHRY and CDR2 SYGVKD. Trimming removed 4 bases at V and 6 bases at J, with 10 bases between. The CDR3 covers 12 residues. The CDR3 region has the DNA TGTGCCATCAGTGTAGGGGAGCTCGAGCAGTACTTC. Protein product: CAISVGELEQYF.

The rearrangement links TRBV28 to TRBJ1-2; D gene uncertain. This CDR3 region has 13 residues. Trimming cost V 7 bases and J 2 bases, with 11 bases left between them. Per the germline V gene, CDR1 is MDHEN and CDR2 is SYDVKM. In DNA form, the CDR3 reads TGTGCCAGCACCTTTACACCGAACTATGGCTACACCTTC. Translation gives CASTFTPNYGYTF.

At least ten counts were recorded for this clone. The chain uses TRBV5-1 and TRBJ2-2, with 11 bases fitting TRBD2. CDR1 SGHRS and CDR2 YFSETQ come from the germline V gene. CDR3 length: 15 residues. The junction had 6 bases not matched to a gene; V was cut back by 4 bases and J by 7 bases. The CDR3 DNA follows: TGCGCCAGCAGCGAAACTAGCGGGGGAGTCGGGGAGCTGTTTTTT. The encoded protein is CASSETSGGVGELFF.

J is TRBJ1-2 and V is TRBV2; TRBD1 aligns across 8 bases. Trimming cost V 7 bases and J 7 bases; bases outside gene matches: 14. Germline V gene data show CDR1 as SNHLY and CDR2 as FYNNEI. The CDR3 totals 15 residues. The CDR3 sequence is CASTGQGAQSFGYTF. The CDR3 nucleotides are TGTGCCAGCACCGGGCAGGGGGCGCAATCTTTTGGCTACACCTTC. The whole variable domain, filled in from reference TRBV2 and TRBJ1-2, reads EPEVTQTPSHQVTQMGQEVILRCVPISNHLYFYWYRQILGQKVEFLVSFYNNEISEKSEIFDDQFSVERPDGSNFTLKIRSTKLEDSAMYFCASTGQGAQSFGYTFGSGTRLTVV.

The chain is built from TRBV6-6 and TRBJ2-3; unclear D gene. Germline lookup yields CDR1 MNHNY and CDR2 SVGAGI (reference sequence). The CDR3 has 14 residues. Trimming shortened V by 5 bases and J by 12 bases, and 21 bases separated the two germline ends. The CDR3 reads CASSGAAIDTDQYF. CDR3 sequence (DNA): TGTGCCAGCAGTGGCGCTGCTATCGATACAGATCAGTATTTT.

The chain couples TRBV5-4 to TRBJ1-1; D is possibly TRBD1 (6 bases). The CDR3 totals 15 residues. The V gene lost 2 bases and the J gene lost 4 bases, with 15 bases spanning the gap. The germline V gene has CDR1 SGHNT and CDR2 YYREEE (reference sequence). In DNA form, the CDR3 reads TGTGCCAGCAGCTTCCCACAGGGAGGTGGCACTGAAGCTTTCTTT. Translation gives CASSFPQGGGTEAFF.

The V gene is TRBV5-1, the J gene TRBJ2-5; no definite D call. The germline V and J ends were trimmed by 2 bases and 1 base, with 0 bases remaining between them. Germline V gene lookup returns CDR1 SGHRS and CDR2 YFSETQ. The CDR3 is 11 residues long. The CDR3 nucleotides read TGCGCCAGCAGCTTCCAAGAGACCCAGTACTTC. This translates into CASSFQETQYF.

CDR3 sequence (DNA): TGTGCCAGCGCACGATCGCAACATTCACCCCTCCACTTT. It yields the protein CASARSQHSPLHF. The V call is TRBV27, the J call TRBJ1-6; D gene uncertain. Trimming cost V 8 bases and J 8 bases, with 13 bases left between them. Germline-derived CDR1 and CDR2 are MNHEY and SMNVEV (reference sequence). The CDR3 sequence is 13 residues long.

This rearrangement joins TRBV5-4 to TRBJ1-1, with D possibly matching TRBD1 (5 bases). Germline V gene lookup returns CDR1 SGHNT and CDR2 YYREEE (reference sequence). V dropped 0 bases and J dropped 4 bases, with 13 bases sitting between them. CDR3 length: 15 residues. CDR3: CASSLAGIGATEAFF. The CDR3, as DNA: TGTGCCAGCAGCTTGGCTGGGATTGGGGCCACTGAAGCTTTCTTT.

The chain recombines TRBV11-2 with TRBJ1-1; TRBD1 is a possible D gene (6 bases). The CDR3 sequence is 15 residues long. In germline, CDR1 is SGHAT, CDR2 FQNNGV. V lost 0 bases and J lost 7, with 15 bases in between. CDR3 sequence (DNA): TGTGCCAGCAGCTTAGATTTCGGACAGCAACTTGAAGCTTTCTTT. It encodes CASSLDFGQQLEAFF.